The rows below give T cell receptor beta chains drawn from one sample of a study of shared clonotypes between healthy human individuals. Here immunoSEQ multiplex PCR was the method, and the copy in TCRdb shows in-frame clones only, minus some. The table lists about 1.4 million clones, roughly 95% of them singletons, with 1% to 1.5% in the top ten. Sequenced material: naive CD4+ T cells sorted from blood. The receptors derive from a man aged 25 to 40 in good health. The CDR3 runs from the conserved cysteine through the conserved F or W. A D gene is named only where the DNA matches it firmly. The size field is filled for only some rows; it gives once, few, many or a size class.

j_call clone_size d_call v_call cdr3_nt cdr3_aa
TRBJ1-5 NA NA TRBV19 TGTGCCAGTAGTACCCAAGGGCGTCAGCCCCAGCATTTT CASSTQGRQPQHF
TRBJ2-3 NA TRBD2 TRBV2 TGTGCCAGCAGAACTAGCGGGAGGGACCTCACAGATACGCAGTATTTT CASRTSGRDLTDTQYF
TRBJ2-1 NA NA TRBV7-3 TGTGCCAGCAGCCCCTCTTCCCAGGGGTTCTACAATGAGCAGTTCTTC CASSPSSQGFYNEQFF
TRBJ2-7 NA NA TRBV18 TGTGCCAGCTCATCTTCCCAGCCCGGGGGCGGACGGTACGAGCAGTACTTC CASSSSQPGGGRYEQYF
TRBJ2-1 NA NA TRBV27 TGTGCCAGCAGACGACAGACCTACAATGAGCAGTTCTTC CASRRQTYNEQFF
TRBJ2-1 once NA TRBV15 TGTGCCACCTCGCGAGACGGTAGGAATGAGCAGTTCTTC CATSRDGRNEQFF
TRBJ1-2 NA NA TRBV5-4 TGTGCCAGCAAGCCTACGACTGCTGACTATGGCTACACCTTC CASKPTTADYGYTF
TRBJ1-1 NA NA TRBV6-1 TGTGCCAGCAGCCCCACAGGGAACACTGAAGCTTTCTTT CASSPTGNTEAFF
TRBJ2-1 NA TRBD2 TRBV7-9 TGTGCCAGCAGCCTTCTAAGGGAGGGCCTCTACAATGAGCAGTTCTTC CASSLLREGLYNEQFF
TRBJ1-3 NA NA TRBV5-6 TGTGCCAGCAGCTTAGTAACGGGGATTGGAAACACCATATATTTT CASSLVTGIGNTIYF
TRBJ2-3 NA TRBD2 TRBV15 TGTGCCACCAGCAGAGGTCCGCTAGCGGCCGACACAGATACGCAGTATTTT CATSRGPLAADTDTQYF
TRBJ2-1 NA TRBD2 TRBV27 TGTGCCAGCAGTCAGACCTTATGGACTAGTCTTCCCTACAATGAGCAGTTCTTC CASSQTLWTSLPYNEQFF
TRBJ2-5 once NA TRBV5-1 TGCGCCAGCAGCTTGACAGGGAGGGAGACCCAGTACTTC CASSLTGRETQYF
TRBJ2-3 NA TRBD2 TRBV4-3 TGCGCCAGCAGCCCGCGACTAGCGGGAGATTTGACTTTAGGCACAGATACGCAGTATTTT CASSPRLAGDLTLGTDTQYF
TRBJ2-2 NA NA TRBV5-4 TGTGCCAGCAGCTTGGGCCCCCCGACAGATACCGGGGAGCTGTTTTTT CASSLGPPTDTGELFF
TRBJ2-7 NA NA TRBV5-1 TGCGCCAGCAGCGGAACAGGGAGGTCAGGCGAGCAGTACTTC CASSGTGRSGEQYF
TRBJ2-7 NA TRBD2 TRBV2 TGTGCCAGCAGAGGAGGGACTATCTCCCAGGAGCAGTACTTC CASRGGTISQEQYF
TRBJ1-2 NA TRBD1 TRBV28 TGTGCCAGCAGGGGACAGGGGGACGGCTACACCTTC CASRGQGDGYTF
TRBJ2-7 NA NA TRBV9 TGTGCCAGCAGCTTTAAGACACATTCGGGGGAGCAGTACTTC CASSFKTHSGEQYF
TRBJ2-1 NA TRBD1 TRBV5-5 TGTGCCAGCAGCGTCACAGGGGTCGCGTACAATGAGCAGTTCTTC CASSVTGVAYNEQFF
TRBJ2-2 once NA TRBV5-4 TGTGCCAGCAGCGTGGGACAAATATACCCCGGGGAGCTGTTTTTT CASSVGQIYPGELFF
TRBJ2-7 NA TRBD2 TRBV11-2 TGTGCCAGCAGCCTCGCGCTTAGCGGGAGGGCTTCGTACGAGCAGTACTTC CASSLALSGRASYEQYF
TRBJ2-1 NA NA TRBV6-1 TGTGCCAGCAGTGATAGTATTGCTTACAATGAGCAGTTCTTC CASSDSIAYNEQFF
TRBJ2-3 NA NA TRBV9 TGTGCCAGCAGCTTCCGACAAGAGGCAGATACGCAGTATTTT CASSFRQEADTQYF
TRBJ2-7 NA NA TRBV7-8 TGTGCCAGCAGCCAGGTAGCAGGAACCTACGAGCAGTACTTC CASSQVAGTYEQYF
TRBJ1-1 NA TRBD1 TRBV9 TGTGCCAGCAGCGTAGGGGGACAGGGTATAGGAGACACTGAAGCTTTCTTT CASSVGGQGIGDTEAFF
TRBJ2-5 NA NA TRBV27 TGTGCCAGCAGTGGTTTACCGGGTCCATACCAAGAGACCCAGTACTTC CASSGLPGPYQETQYF
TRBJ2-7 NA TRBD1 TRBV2 TGTGCCAGCCGCCTTCCCTTGAATCCCGGGACAGGGATGTACGAGCAGTACTTC CASRLPLNPGTGMYEQYF
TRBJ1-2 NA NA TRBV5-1 TGCGCCAGCAGCTTGGAGGATAACTATGGCTACACCTTC CASSLEDNYGYTF
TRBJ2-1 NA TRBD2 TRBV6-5 TGTGCCAGCAGTTATGGGACTAGCGGGAGTAATGAGCAGTTCTTC CASSYGTSGSNEQFF
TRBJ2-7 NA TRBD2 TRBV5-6 TGTGCCAGCAGCTTGGGGAGCGGGAGTTTCCACGAGCAGTACTTC CASSLGSGSFHEQYF
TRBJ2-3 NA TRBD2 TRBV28 TGTGCCAGCAGTACTTACCTGACTAGCGGGAGGGCCTATAGCACAGATACGCAGTATTTT CASSTYLTSGRAYSTDTQYF
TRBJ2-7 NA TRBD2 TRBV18 TGTGCCAGCTCACCACCTAGCGGGTCGCACGAGCAGTACTTC CASSPPSGSHEQYF
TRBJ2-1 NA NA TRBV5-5 TGTGCCAGCAGCTTGGGGGACCCCCAGCAAGTGAAGCAGTTCTTC CASSLGDPQQVKQFF
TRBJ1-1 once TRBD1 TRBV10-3 TGTGCCACGTGGAGGGACAGGGGGAACACTGAAGCTTTCTTT CATWRDRGNTEAFF
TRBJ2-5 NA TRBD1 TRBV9 TGTGCCAGCAGCGTAGCTACGGGGCAGGGGGCGACTAGGCTCCAAGAGACCCAGTACTTC CASSVATGQGATRLQETQYF
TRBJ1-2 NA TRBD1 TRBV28 TGTGCCAGCAGTTTATTGGGCCGGACAGGGGACTATGGCTACACCTTC CASSLLGRTGDYGYTF
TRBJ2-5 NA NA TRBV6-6 TGTGCCAGCAGTTACGGGGGCCGATCGGGCGGGACCCAGTACTTC CASSYGGRSGGTQYF
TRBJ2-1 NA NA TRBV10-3 TGTGCCATCAGTGTGGACCCGAGCTCCTACAATGAGCAGTTCTTC CAISVDPSSYNEQFF
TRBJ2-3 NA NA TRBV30 TGTGCCTGGAGTAAGATCGGTAGCACAGATACGCAGTATTTT CAWSKIGSTDTQYF
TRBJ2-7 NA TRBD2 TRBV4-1 TGCGCCAGCAGCCAAGATCTAGCGGGAGGATGGGTGCTCTACGAGCAGTACTTC CASSQDLAGGWVLYEQYF